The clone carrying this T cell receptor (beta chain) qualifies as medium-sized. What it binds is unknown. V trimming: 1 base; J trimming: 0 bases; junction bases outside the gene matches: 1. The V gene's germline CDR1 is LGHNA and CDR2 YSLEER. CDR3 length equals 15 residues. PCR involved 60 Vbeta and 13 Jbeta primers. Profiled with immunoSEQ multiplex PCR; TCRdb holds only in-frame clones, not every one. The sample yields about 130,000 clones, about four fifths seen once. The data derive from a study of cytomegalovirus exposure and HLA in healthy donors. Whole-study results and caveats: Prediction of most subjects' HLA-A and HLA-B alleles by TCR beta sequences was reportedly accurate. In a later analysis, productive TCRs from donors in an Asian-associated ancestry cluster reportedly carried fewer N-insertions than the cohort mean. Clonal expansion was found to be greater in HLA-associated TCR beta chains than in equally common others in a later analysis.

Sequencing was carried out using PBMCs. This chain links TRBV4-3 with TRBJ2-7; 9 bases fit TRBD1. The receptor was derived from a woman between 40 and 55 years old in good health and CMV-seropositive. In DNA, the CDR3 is TGCGCCAGCAGCCAAGGACAGGGGGACTCCTACGAGCAGTACTTC. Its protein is CASSQGQGDSYEQYF.